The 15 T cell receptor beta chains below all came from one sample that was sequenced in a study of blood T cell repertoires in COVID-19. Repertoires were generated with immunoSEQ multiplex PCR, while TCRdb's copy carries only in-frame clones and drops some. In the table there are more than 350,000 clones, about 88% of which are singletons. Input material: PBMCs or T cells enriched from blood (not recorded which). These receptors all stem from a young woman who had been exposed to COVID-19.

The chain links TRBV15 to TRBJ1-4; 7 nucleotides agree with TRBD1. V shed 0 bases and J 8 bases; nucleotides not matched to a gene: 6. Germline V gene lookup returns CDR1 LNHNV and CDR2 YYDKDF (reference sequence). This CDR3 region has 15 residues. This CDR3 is CATSRDSGGKEKLFF. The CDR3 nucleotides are TGTGCCACCAGCAGAGATTCAGGGGGAAAGGAAAAACTGTTTTTT.

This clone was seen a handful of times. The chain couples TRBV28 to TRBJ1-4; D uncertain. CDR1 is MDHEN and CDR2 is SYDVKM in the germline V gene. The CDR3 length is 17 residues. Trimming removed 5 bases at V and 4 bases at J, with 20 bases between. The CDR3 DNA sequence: TGTGCCAGCAGTACGGGGAGCGGGGTACGGGATAATGAAAAACTGTTTTTT. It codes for CASSTGSGVRDNEKLFF.

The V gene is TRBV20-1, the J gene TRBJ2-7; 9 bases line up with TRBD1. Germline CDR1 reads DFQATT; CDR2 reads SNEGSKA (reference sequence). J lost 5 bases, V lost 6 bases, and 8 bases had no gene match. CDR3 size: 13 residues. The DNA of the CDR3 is TGCAGTGCAAGTAGGACAGGGGTCAACGAGCAGTACTTC. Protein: CSASRTGVNEQYF.

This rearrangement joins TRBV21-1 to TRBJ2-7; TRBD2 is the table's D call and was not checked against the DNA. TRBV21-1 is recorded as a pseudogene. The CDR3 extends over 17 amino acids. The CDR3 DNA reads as TGTGCCAGCAGCCCCCGAGGGCCAGACTGCTGGAGCTACGAGCAGTACTTC. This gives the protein CASSPRGPDCWSYEQYF.

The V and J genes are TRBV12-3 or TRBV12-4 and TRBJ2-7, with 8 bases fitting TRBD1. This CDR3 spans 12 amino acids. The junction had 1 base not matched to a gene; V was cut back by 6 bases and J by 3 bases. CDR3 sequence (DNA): TGTGCCAGCAGCGGACAGGGCTACGAGCAGTACTTC. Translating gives CASSGQGYEQYF.

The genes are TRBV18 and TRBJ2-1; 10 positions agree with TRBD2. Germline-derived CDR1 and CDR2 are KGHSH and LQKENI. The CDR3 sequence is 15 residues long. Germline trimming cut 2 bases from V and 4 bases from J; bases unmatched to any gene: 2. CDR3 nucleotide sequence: TGTGCCAGCTCACCAAGCGGGAGGGGTTACAATGAGCAGTTCTTC. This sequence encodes CASSPSGRGYNEQFF. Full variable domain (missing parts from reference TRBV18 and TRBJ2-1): NAGVMQNPRHLVRRRGQEARLRCSPMKGHSHVYWYRQLPEEGLKFMVYLQKENIIDESGMPKERFSAEFPKEGPSILRIQQVVRGDSAAYFCASSPSGRGYNEQFFGPGTRLTVL.

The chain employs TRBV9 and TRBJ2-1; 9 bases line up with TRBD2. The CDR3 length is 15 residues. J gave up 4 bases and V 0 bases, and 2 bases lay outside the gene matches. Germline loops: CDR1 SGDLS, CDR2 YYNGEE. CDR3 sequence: CASSVEGLAYNEQFF. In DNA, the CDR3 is TGTGCCAGCAGCGTAGAAGGACTAGCGTACAATGAGCAGTTCTTC.

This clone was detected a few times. CDR3 sequence (DNA): TGTGCCAGCCTCGGACGGGAGACCTACGAGCAGTACTTC. This translates into CASLGRETYEQYF. The chain combines TRBV27 with TRBJ2-7, with a weak D call TRBD2 (6 bases). V dropped 8 bases and J dropped 2 bases, with 13 bases sitting between them. Germline CDR1 is MNHEY and CDR2 is SMNVEV (reference sequence). This CDR3 comprises 13 residues.

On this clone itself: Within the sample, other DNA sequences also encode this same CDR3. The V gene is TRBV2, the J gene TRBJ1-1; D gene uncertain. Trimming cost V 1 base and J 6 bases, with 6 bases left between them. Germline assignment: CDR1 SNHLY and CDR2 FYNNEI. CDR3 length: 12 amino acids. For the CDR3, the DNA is TGTGCCAGCAGTGAAGGAGGCGCTGAAGCTTTCTTT. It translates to CASSEGGAEAFF. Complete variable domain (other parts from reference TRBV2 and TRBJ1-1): EPEVTQTPSHQVTQMGQEVILRCVPISNHLYFYWYRQILGQKVEFLVSFYNNEISEKSEIFDDQFSVERPDGSNFTLKIRSTKLEDSAMYFCASSEGGAEAFFGQGTRLTVV.

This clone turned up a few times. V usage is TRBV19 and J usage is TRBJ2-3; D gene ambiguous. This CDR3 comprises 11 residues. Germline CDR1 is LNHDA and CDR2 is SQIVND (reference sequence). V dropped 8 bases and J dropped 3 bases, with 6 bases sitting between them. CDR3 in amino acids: CASAVTDTQYF. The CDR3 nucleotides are TGTGCCAGTGCGGTAACAGATACGCAGTATTTT.

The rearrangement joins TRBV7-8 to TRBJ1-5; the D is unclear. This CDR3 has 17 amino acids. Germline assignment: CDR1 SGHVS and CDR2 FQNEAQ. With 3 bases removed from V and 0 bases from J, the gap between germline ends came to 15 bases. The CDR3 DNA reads TGTGCCAGCAGCTTGTCGCTGTTGCGTGATAGCAATCAGCCCCAGCATTTT. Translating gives CASSLSLLRDSNQPQHF.

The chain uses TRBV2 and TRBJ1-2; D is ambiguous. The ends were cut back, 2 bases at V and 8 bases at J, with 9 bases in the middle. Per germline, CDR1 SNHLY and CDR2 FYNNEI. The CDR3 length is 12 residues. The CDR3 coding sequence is TGTGCCAGCAGTGAATCAAGGAGCGGCTACACCTTC. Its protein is CASSESRSGYTF.

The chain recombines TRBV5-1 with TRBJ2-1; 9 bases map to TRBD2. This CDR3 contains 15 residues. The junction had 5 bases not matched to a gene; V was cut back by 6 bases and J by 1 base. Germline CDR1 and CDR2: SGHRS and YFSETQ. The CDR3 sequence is CASTTLAGSYNEQFF. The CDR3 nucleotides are TGCGCCAGCACGACACTAGCGGGTTCCTACAATGAGCAGTTCTTC.

The CDR3 protein is CASSLTQDSYGYTF. CDR3 nucleotide sequence: TGTGCCAGCAGTTTAACACAGGATAGCTATGGCTACACCTTC. The genes are TRBV28 and TRBJ1-2; D may be TRBD1 (5 bases). There are 14 residues in the CDR3. Germline V gives CDR1 MDHEN, CDR2 SYDVKM. Trimming took off 2 bases at V and 4 bases at J, with 11 bases between the two ends.

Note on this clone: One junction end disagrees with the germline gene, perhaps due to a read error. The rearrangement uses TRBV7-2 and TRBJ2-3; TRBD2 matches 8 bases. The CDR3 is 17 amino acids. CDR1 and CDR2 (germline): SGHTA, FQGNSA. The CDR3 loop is CASSLAGTSGRTDTQYF. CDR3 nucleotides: TGTGCCAGCAGCTTAGCGGGGACTAGTGGGCGCACTGATACGCAGTATTTT. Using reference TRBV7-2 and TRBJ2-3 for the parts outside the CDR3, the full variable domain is GAGVSQSPSNKVTEKGKDVELRCDPISGHTALYWYRQSLGQGLEFLIYFQGNSAPDKSGLPSDRFSAERTGGSVSTLTIQRTQQEDSAVYLCASSLAGTSGRTDTQYFGPGTRLTVL.